This paragraph reports one T cell receptor (beta chain). This clone occurred many times. Its antigen is currently not known. The sample holds no much larger clone one base away, and base qualities are not on file. Before undergoing thyroid surgery, none of the patients had been given any kind of treatment. Using T-cell receptor beta sequencing, the study looked back at clinical samples from patients collected from the early 2010s to the late 2010s. The CDR3, from cysteine to phenylalanine, totals 14 residues. Solely the CDR3 DNA is kept, with 42 bases framed from the first base. The junction shows trimming of 3 bases on V and 6 bases on J, plus 13 bases between the germline ends. CDR1 is given as LNHDA and CDR2 as SQIVND, both from the germline V gene (reference sequence). This sample is drawn from a study of metastatic and nonmetastatic thyroid tumors (dated by TCRdb to about 2020). Concerning the study at large: Repertoires were compared across peripheral blood and tumor or nodule tissue samples from malignant and benign thyroid patients. On the study overall, not on this receptor specifically: In both blood and tumor samples, TCR beta diversity was reported to be significantly higher in malignant tumors than in benign nodules.

The method was PCR. TCRdb shows the sequencer as Illumina HiSeq 4000. High-throughput sequencing was used to profile the CDR3 region of the TCR beta-chain in every patient. As for the original processing: The researchers built a classifier to tell apart papillary thyroid cancer patients with distant metastasis, based on CDR3 differences among clinicopathological groups. To measure repertoire diversity the researchers used the Shannon index, while the Morisita-Horn index served to gauge how similar the tumor and blood repertoires were. TCRdb reprocessed the public reads (quality trimming at Q25 with fastp, clone calling with MiXCR) and kept in-frame beta chains. The V and J calls shown here were made by TCRdb, not taken from the authors' results. The sample has 43,000 or so clones on record, less than 5% of them singletons. Together, the top ten hold 8% to 10% of the sample.

This sequence originates from a female donor with papillary thyroid cancer or a benign thyroid nodule (not recorded which). Some clones in this sample may be carry-over from other donors' samples. Sequencing was done on a sample of blood. Recombination connected TRBV19 to TRBJ2-3; the D segment cannot be called with confidence. CDR3 loop: CASSMTAVLDTQYF. The sequence in DNA is TGTGCCAGTAGTATGACGGCGGTCCTGGATACGCAGTATTTT.